This T cell receptor (beta chain) was captured in a study of blood T cell repertoires in COVID-19. The overall study: There were acute and convalescent COVID-19 samples, and they came from the United States, Italy and Spain. PBMCs, B-cell-depleted T cells, or T cells were the source of the cDNA or gDNA that made up the material.

Under the authors' procedure: Reference gene primer amplification gave nucleated cell count estimates. The method was immunoSEQ multiplex PCR; TCRdb's version includes in-frame clones alone and lacks a portion of them. The D gene and trimming were derived from the DNA, and the V and J assignments and clone size from that table. The sample carries 80,000 or so clones, 75% to 85% recorded once. The source of this sequence is a woman in her 70s with acute or convalescent COVID-19. Sequencing was carried out using peripheral blood.

CDR3 nucleotide sequence: TGTGCCACCAGCCGGAGAGACAGGGTACAGGAAAAACTGTTTTTT. Its protein product is CATSRRDRVQEKLFF. The chain employs TRBV15 and TRBJ1-4; 7 nucleotides align to TRBD1. Germline V gene sequence: CDR1 LNHNV, CDR2 YYDKDF (reference sequence). The CDR3 is 15 residues long. After removal of 5 bases from V and 8 bases from J, the junction contained 11 bases not matched to a gene.